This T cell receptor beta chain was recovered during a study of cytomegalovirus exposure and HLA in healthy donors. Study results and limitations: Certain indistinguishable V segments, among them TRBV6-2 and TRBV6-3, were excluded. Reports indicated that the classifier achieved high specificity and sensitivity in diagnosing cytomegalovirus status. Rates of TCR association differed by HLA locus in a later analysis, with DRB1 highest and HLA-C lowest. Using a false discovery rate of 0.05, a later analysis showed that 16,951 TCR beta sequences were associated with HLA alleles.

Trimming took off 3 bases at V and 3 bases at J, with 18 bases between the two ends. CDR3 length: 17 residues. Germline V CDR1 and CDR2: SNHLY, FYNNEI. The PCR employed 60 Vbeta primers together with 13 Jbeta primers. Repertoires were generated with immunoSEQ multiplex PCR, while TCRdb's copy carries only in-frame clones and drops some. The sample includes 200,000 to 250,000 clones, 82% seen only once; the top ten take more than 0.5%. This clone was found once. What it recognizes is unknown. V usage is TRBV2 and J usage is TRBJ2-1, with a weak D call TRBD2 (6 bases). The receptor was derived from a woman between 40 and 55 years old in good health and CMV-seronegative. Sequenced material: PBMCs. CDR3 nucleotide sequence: TGTGCCAGCAGTGAGTTTTGGGGCGGGGTCAACTACAATGAGCAGTTCTTC. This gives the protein CASSEFWGGVNYNEQFF.